A selection of T cell receptor beta chains follows, all from one sample in a study of OX40 agonist ivuxolimab in advanced cancers. Profiled with immunoSEQ multiplex PCR; TCRdb holds only in-frame clones, not every one. The table has approximately 86,000 clones, approximately 86% seen once; the top ten hold around 6%. This sample comprised CD4+ or CD8+ T cells sorted from blood, obtained in a trial of the OX40 agonist ivuxolimab. The receptor source for this set is an adult with an advanced solid tumor such as melanoma, head and neck, liver or kidney cancer. Both conserved end residues are part of each CDR3. Each record gives: J gene, clone size, V gene, D gene, CDR3 length, CDR3 protein, CDR3 DNA. A D gene is named only where the DNA matches it firmly. Clone size appears in some rows only: once, few, many, or a class for an expanded clone.

j_gene: TRBJ1-1; abundance: .; v_gene: TRBV19; d_gene: .; len: 15; CDR3aa: CASSIWSRENTEAFF; CDR3nt: TGTGCCAGTAGTATTTGGAGCCGGGAGAACACTGAAGCTTTCTTT
j_gene: TRBJ1-2; abundance: .; v_gene: TRBV14; d_gene: .; len: 13; CDR3aa: CASRTGRNYGYTF; CDR3nt: TGTGCCAGCAGGACGGGACGGAACTATGGCTACACCTTC
j_gene: TRBJ2-3; abundance: .; v_gene: TRBV30; d_gene: TRBD1; len: 17; CDR3aa: CAWRSPRGHQLTDTQYF; CDR3nt: TGTGCCTGGAGGTCCCCGAGGGGGCACCAGCTTACAGATACGCAGTATTTT
j_gene: TRBJ1-4; abundance: .; v_gene: TRBV7-9; d_gene: .; len: 14; CDR3aa: CASSWKATNEKLFF; CDR3nt: TGTGCCAGCAGCTGGAAGGCAACTAATGAAAAACTGTTTTTT
j_gene: TRBJ1-2; abundance: .; v_gene: TRBV30; d_gene: .; len: 12; CDR3aa: CAWSVPGYGYTF; CDR3nt: TGTGCCTGGAGTGTACCAGGCTATGGCTACACCTTC
j_gene: TRBJ2-1; abundance: .; v_gene: TRBV11-2; d_gene: TRBD1; len: 16; CDR3aa: CASSLDRDSAYNEQFF; CDR3nt: TGTGCCAGCAGCCTCGACCGGGACAGTGCCTACAATGAGCAGTTCTTC
j_gene: TRBJ2-1; abundance: .; v_gene: TRBV14; d_gene: .; len: 13; CDR3aa: CASSLQGLSEQFF; CDR3nt: TGTGCCAGCAGCCTACAGGGTTTAAGTGAGCAGTTCTTC
j_gene: TRBJ1-3; abundance: .; v_gene: TRBV5-1; d_gene: .; len: 14; CDR3aa: CASSPRTDGNTIYF; CDR3nt: TGCGCCAGCAGCCCCCGGACGGATGGAAACACCATATATTTT
j_gene: TRBJ2-1; abundance: .; v_gene: TRBV2; d_gene: .; len: 12; CDR3aa: CASRGQTNEQFF; CDR3nt: TGTGCCAGCCGCGGACAGACCAATGAGCAGTTCTTC
j_gene: TRBJ2-1; abundance: .; v_gene: TRBV15; d_gene: .; len: 14; CDR3aa: CATSRVSPPNEQFF; CDR3nt: TGTGCCACCAGCAGAGTCTCCCCTCCAAATGAGCAGTTCTTC
j_gene: TRBJ2-1; abundance: .; v_gene: TRBV27; d_gene: TRBD2; len: 15; CDR3aa: CASSSLAGGAGEQFF; CDR3nt: TGTGCCAGCAGTTCACTAGCGGGGGGGGCAGGCGAGCAGTTCTTC
j_gene: TRBJ1-3; abundance: .; v_gene: TRBV9; d_gene: .; len: 15; CDR3aa: CASGRGSRSGNTIYF; CDR3nt: TGTGCCAGCGGAAGGGGCTCTCGGTCTGGAAACACCATATATTTT
j_gene: TRBJ1-2; abundance: .; v_gene: TRBV9; d_gene: TRBD1; len: 15; CDR3aa: CASSGPGQGTGGYTF; CDR3nt: TGTGCCAGCAGCGGCCCGGGACAGGGGACAGGGGGCTACACCTTC
j_gene: TRBJ1-2; abundance: .; v_gene: TRBV19; d_gene: TRBD1; len: 13; CDR3aa: CASSNDRVVGYTF; CDR3nt: TGTGCCAGTAGTAACGACAGGGTCGTTGGCTACACCTTC
j_gene: TRBJ2-7; abundance: .; v_gene: TRBV2; d_gene: .; len: 14; CDR3aa: CASSGSWDKGEQYF; CDR3nt: TGTGCCAGCAGTGGGTCTTGGGACAAAGGCGAGCAGTACTTC
j_gene: TRBJ2-7; abundance: few; v_gene: TRBV7-8; d_gene: .; len: 12; CDR3aa: CASSILIYEQYF; CDR3nt: TGTGCCAGCAGCATCCTAATCTACGAGCAGTACTTC
j_gene: TRBJ1-2; abundance: .; v_gene: TRBV6-5; d_gene: .; len: 15; CDR3aa: CASSYDYDGNYGYTF; CDR3nt: TGTGCCAGCAGTTACGATTACGACGGAAACTATGGCTACACCTTC
j_gene: TRBJ1-1; abundance: .; v_gene: TRBV27; d_gene: .; len: 14; CDR3aa: CASSLVGLNTEAFF; CDR3nt: TGTGCCAGCAGCCTGGTGGGGTTAAACACTGAAGCTTTCTTT
j_gene: TRBJ2-1; abundance: .; v_gene: TRBV18; d_gene: TRBD2; len: 14; CDR3aa: CASSPSGSRDEQFF; CDR3nt: TGTGCCAGCTCACCCAGCGGGAGCAGGGATGAGCAGTTCTTC
j_gene: TRBJ2-2; abundance: .; v_gene: TRBV19; d_gene: .; len: 15; CDR3aa: CASSISSPGPGELFF; CDR3nt: TGTGCCAGTAGTATTTCTAGTCCTGGGCCCGGGGAGCTGTTTTTT
j_gene: TRBJ1-3; abundance: .; v_gene: TRBV7-9; d_gene: .; len: 15; CDR3aa: CASSLTGGSGNTIYF; CDR3nt: TGTGCCAGCAGTCTTACGGGGGGATCCGGAAACACCATATATTTT
j_gene: TRBJ2-7; abundance: once; v_gene: TRBV5-1; d_gene: TRBD2; len: 17; CDR3aa: CASSVGPLAGSSYEQYF; CDR3nt: TGCGCCAGCAGCGTAGGCCCACTAGCGGGGAGCTCCTACGAGCAGTACTTC
j_gene: TRBJ2-3; abundance: .; v_gene: TRBV10-3; d_gene: .; len: 12; CDR3aa: CAIRSETDTQYF; CDR3nt: TGTGCCATCAGAAGTGAGACAGATACGCAGTATTTT
j_gene: TRBJ1-4; abundance: .; v_gene: TRBV4-2; d_gene: TRBD1; len: 18; CDR3aa: CASSQGATGTATNEKLFF; CDR3nt: TGTGCCAGCAGCCAAGGGGCGACAGGGACAGCAACTAATGAAAAACTGTTTTTT
j_gene: TRBJ2-5; abundance: .; v_gene: TRBV6-6; d_gene: .; len: 11; CDR3aa: CASGRAETQYF; CDR3nt: TGTGCCAGCGGTAGGGCGGAGACCCAGTACTTC
j_gene: TRBJ2-5; abundance: .; v_gene: TRBV6-1; d_gene: .; len: 16; CDR3aa: CASSDLGGGLQETQYF; CDR3nt: TGTGCCAGCAGTGATCTAGGCGGGGGCCTTCAAGAGACCCAGTACTTC
j_gene: TRBJ2-2; abundance: .; v_gene: TRBV7-2; d_gene: .; len: 16; CDR3aa: CASSPQAAILTGELFF; CDR3nt: TGTGCCAGCAGCCCTCAAGCCGCAATTCTCACCGGGGAGCTGTTTTTT
j_gene: TRBJ1-6; abundance: .; v_gene: TRBV18; d_gene: TRBD1; len: 15; CDR3aa: CASSSTGGANSPLHF; CDR3nt: TGTGCCAGCTCATCGACAGGGGGCGCAAATTCACCCCTCCACTTT
j_gene: TRBJ1-5; abundance: few; v_gene: TRBV19; d_gene: .; len: 14; CDR3aa: CASSPRGGNQPQHF; CDR3nt: TGTGCCAGTAGTCCGAGAGGGGGCAATCAGCCCCAGCATTTT
j_gene: TRBJ2-7; abundance: .; v_gene: TRBV19; d_gene: .; len: 13; CDR3aa: CASSIAGVHEQYF; CDR3nt: TGTGCCAGTAGTATAGCGGGAGTCCACGAGCAGTACTTC
j_gene: TRBJ2-4; abundance: .; v_gene: TRBV27; d_gene: TRBD2; len: 13; CDR3aa: CASSLTSGRVQYF; CDR3nt: TGTGCCAGCAGTCTTACTAGCGGGAGGGTTCAGTACTTC
j_gene: TRBJ2-7; abundance: .; v_gene: TRBV11-1; d_gene: .; len: 12; CDR3aa: CASSPQGYEQYF; CDR3nt: TGTGCCAGCAGCCCCCAGGGTTACGAGCAGTACTTC
j_gene: TRBJ1-1; abundance: few; v_gene: TRBV9; d_gene: .; len: 14; CDR3aa: CASSVDWGNTEAFF; CDR3nt: TGTGCCAGCAGCGTAGATTGGGGGAACACTGAAGCTTTCTTT
j_gene: TRBJ2-2; abundance: .; v_gene: TRBV10-1; d_gene: .; len: 15; CDR3aa: CASSEPSAGYGELFF; CDR3nt: TGCGCCAGCAGTGAGCCATCTGCCGGTTACGGGGAGCTGTTTTTT
j_gene: TRBJ1-2; abundance: .; v_gene: TRBV6-5; d_gene: .; len: 14; CDR3aa: CASSYSWGDYGYTF; CDR3nt: TGTGCCAGCAGTTACTCATGGGGAGATTATGGCTACACCTTC
j_gene: TRBJ1-5; abundance: .; v_gene: TRBV7-2; d_gene: .; len: 13; CDR3aa: CASSSGRHQPQHF; CDR3nt: TGTGCCAGCAGCTCTGGGAGGCATCAGCCCCAGCATTTT
j_gene: TRBJ2-2; abundance: .; v_gene: TRBV5-1; d_gene: TRBD1; len: 15; CDR3aa: CASTRTGADTGELFF; CDR3nt: TGCGCCAGCACGCGGACAGGGGCGGACACCGGGGAGCTGTTTTTT
j_gene: TRBJ1-1; abundance: .; v_gene: TRBV6-6; d_gene: .; len: 15; CDR3aa: CASSKSAAMNTEAFF; CDR3nt: TGTGCCAGCAGTAAATCGGCCGCCATGAACACTGAAGCTTTCTTT
j_gene: TRBJ1-5; abundance: .; v_gene: TRBV30; d_gene: TRBD1; len: 21; CDR3aa: CAWGEHQKTGFSPHGGQPQHF; CDR3nt: TGTGCCTGGGGGGAGCATCAGAAGACAGGGTTTAGTCCCCATGGAGGTCAGCCCCAGCATTTT
j_gene: TRBJ2-3; abundance: .; v_gene: TRBV5-1; d_gene: TRBD1; len: 16; CDR3aa: CASSLARDSSTDTQYF; CDR3nt: TGCGCCAGCAGCTTGGCCCGGGACAGTAGCACAGATACGCAGTATTTT
j_gene: TRBJ2-3; abundance: .; v_gene: TRBV6-5; d_gene: .; len: 14; CDR3aa: CASRARGITDTQYF; CDR3nt: TGTGCCAGCAGAGCTAGAGGGATCACAGATACGCAGTATTTT
j_gene: TRBJ2-3; abundance: .; v_gene: TRBV6-4; d_gene: TRBD1; len: 15; CDR3aa: CASSDSTGGRGTQYF; CDR3nt: TGTGCCAGCAGTGACTCGACAGGGGGCAGGGGTACGCAGTATTTT
j_gene: TRBJ2-3; abundance: .; v_gene: TRBV7-2; d_gene: TRBD2; len: 16; CDR3aa: CASSVLGRASTDTQYF; CDR3nt: TGTGCCAGCAGTGTCCTCGGGAGGGCTAGCACAGATACGCAGTATTTT
j_gene: TRBJ1-4; abundance: .; v_gene: TRBV7-8; d_gene: .; len: 16; CDR3aa: CASSLALGGSYEKLFF; CDR3nt: TGTGCCAGCAGCTTAGCGCTTGGAGGGTCATATGAAAAACTGTTTTTT
j_gene: TRBJ2-1; abundance: once; v_gene: TRBV6-5; d_gene: .; len: 13; CDR3aa: CASSHPVTNEQFF; CDR3nt: TGTGCCAGCAGTCACCCGGTGACCAATGAGCAGTTCTTC
j_gene: TRBJ2-1; abundance: .; v_gene: TRBV6-5; d_gene: .; len: 15; CDR3aa: CASSYGAGASNEQFF; CDR3nt: TGTGCCAGCAGTTACGGGGCGGGGGCTAGCAATGAGCAGTTCTTC
j_gene: TRBJ2-5; abundance: .; v_gene: TRBV6-5; d_gene: .; len: 13; CDR3aa: CASSRTTRETQYF; CDR3nt: TGTGCCAGCAGTAGGACCACACGGGAGACCCAGTACTTC
j_gene: TRBJ2-7; abundance: few; v_gene: TRBV7-9; d_gene: TRBD2; len: 13; CDR3aa: CASSGTSGYEQYF; CDR3nt: TGTGCCAGCAGCGGGACTAGCGGCTACGAGCAGTACTTC
j_gene: TRBJ2-1; abundance: .; v_gene: TRBV5-8; d_gene: .; len: 15; CDR3aa: CASSLGTGRGDEQFF; CDR3nt: TGTGCCAGCAGCCTCGGGACGGGGAGAGGGGATGAGCAGTTCTTC
j_gene: TRBJ1-1; abundance: .; v_gene: TRBV6-1; d_gene: .; len: 13; CDR3aa: CASSRTLDTEAFF; CDR3nt: TGTGCCAGCAGTAGAACCCTAGACACTGAAGCTTTCTTT
j_gene: TRBJ1-1; abundance: .; v_gene: TRBV7-3; d_gene: .; len: 12; CDR3aa: CASSQGNSEAFF; CDR3nt: TGTGCCAGCAGCCAAGGGAACAGTGAAGCTTTCTTT
j_gene: TRBJ1-1; abundance: .; v_gene: TRBV14; d_gene: .; len: 13; CDR3aa: CASSQDRATEAFF; CDR3nt: TGTGCCAGCAGCCAAGACCGAGCAACTGAAGCTTTCTTT